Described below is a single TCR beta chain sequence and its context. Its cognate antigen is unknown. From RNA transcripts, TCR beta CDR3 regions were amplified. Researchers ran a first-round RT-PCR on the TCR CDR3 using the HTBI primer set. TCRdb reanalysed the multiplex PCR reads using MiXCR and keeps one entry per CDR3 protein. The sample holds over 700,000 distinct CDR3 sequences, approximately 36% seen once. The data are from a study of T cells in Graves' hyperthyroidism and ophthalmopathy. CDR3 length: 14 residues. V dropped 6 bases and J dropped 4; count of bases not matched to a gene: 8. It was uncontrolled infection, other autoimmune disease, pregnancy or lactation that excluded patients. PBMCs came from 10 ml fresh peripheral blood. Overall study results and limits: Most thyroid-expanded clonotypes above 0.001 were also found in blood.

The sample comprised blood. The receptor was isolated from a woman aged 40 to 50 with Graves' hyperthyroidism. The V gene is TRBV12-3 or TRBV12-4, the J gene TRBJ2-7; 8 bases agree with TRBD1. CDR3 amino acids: CASSQGQGQYEQYF. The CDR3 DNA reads TGTGCCAGCAGCCAAGGACAGGGCCAGTACGAGCAGTACTTC.